These T cell receptor beta chains were read from a single sample in a study of shared clonotypes between healthy human individuals. Method: immunoSEQ multiplex PCR; TCRdb's copy keeps in-frame clones and lacks some. In the table there are 2 million to 2.5 million clones, roughly 94% of which are singletons. Material for sequencing was naive CD4+ T cells sorted from blood. The receptors stem from a man aged 18 to 30 in good health. Each CDR3 is given with its conserved first and last residue. The order of the fields is clone size, J gene, CDR3 length, D gene, V gene, CDR3 DNA, CDR3 protein. D genes are given only for firm matches. Rows give clone size only sometimes, using once, few, many, or a class for an expanded clone.

>NA|TRBJ2-7|13|NA|TRBV6-1
TGTGCCAGCAGGTCGACAGGCACCTACGAGCAGTACTTC
CASRSTGTYEQYF
>NA|TRBJ2-7|15|TRBD2|TRBV6-5
TGTGCCAGCAGGTTACTACCGGGACTAGCGTACGAGCAGTACTTC
CASRLLPGLAYEQYF
>NA|TRBJ1-1|13|NA|TRBV7-2
TGTGCCAGCAGCTTCCGACTGATCACTGAAGCTTTCTTT
CASSFRLITEAFF
>NA|TRBJ2-3|13|NA|TRBV29-1
TGCAGCGTTGAGAGTGGGGCTTTAGATACGCAGTATTTT
CSVESGALDTQYF
>NA|TRBJ2-5|13|NA|TRBV30
TGTGCCTGGTCGACAGAACTTCAAGAGACCCAGTACTTC
CAWSTELQETQYF
>NA|TRBJ2-5|14|NA|TRBV5-6
TGTGCCAGCAGCTTGGTTGGTCCAGTGGAGACCCAGTACTTC
CASSLVGPVETQYF
>NA|TRBJ2-1|15|TRBD2|TRBV18
TGTGCCAGCTCACCAGTCCTAGCGGGATTACACGAGCAGTTCTTC
CASSPVLAGLHEQFF
>once|TRBJ1-2|15|NA|TRBV7-2
TGTGCCAGCAGCTTAGGGTCCGGGGGTGGATATGGCTACACCTTC
CASSLGSGGGYGYTF
>NA|TRBJ2-7|15|TRBD1|TRBV6-5
TGTGCCAGCAGCCGGGGACAGGGCGAAGGGAACGAGCAGTACTTC
CASSRGQGEGNEQYF
>NA|TRBJ2-5|12|NA|TRBV5-4
TGTGCCAGCAGCTTTGGGGTGGAGACCCAGTACTTC
CASSFGVETQYF
>NA|TRBJ2-7|17|NA|TRBV10-2
TGCGCCAGCAGTGAGTCGTTGGCATTAGCGAGGGCTTACGAGCAGTACTTC
CASSESLALARAYEQYF
>NA|TRBJ2-1|13|NA|TRBV28
NA
CASILAAGNEQFF
>NA|TRBJ1-6|15|NA|TRBV10-2
TGCGCCAGCAGTGAGTTGGCAGGGGCTCATTCACCCCTCCACTTT
CASSELAGAHSPLHF
>NA|TRBJ1-5|16|NA|TRBV28
TGTGCCAGCAGTTTATTGGGGCCCGGGGGCAATCAGCCCCAGCATTTT
CASSLLGPGGNQPQHF
>NA|TRBJ2-7|14|NA|TRBV5-1
TGCGCCAGCAGCTTTCTGGGAACCTCCTACGAGCAGTACTTC
CASSFLGTSYEQYF
>once|TRBJ1-6|13|NA|TRBV2
TGTGCCAGCAGTGGCCAGGGGTATTCACCCCTCCACTTT
CASSGQGYSPLHF
>NA|TRBJ2-1|15|TRBD2|TRBV27
TGTGCCAGCAAACGGACTAGCGGGGGGAGTAATGAGCAGTTCTTC
CASKRTSGGSNEQFF